This TCR beta chain was identified during a study of early T cells in non-severe SARS-CoV-2 infection. CDR1 is KGHDR and CDR2 is SFDVKD in the germline V gene. CDR3 length equals 16 residues. The V end lost 4 bases, the J end lost 0 bases, and 12 bases lay between the germline ends. MiXCR, run by TCRdb on the 5' RACE reads, gives a single entry per CDR3 protein. This table has tens of thousands of distinct CDR3 sequences, 9.5% to 15% appearing once. This clonotype was counted many times. The source material was whole blood. The chain has TRBV24-1 and TRBJ2-1, with a weak D call TRBD1 (6 bases). The clonotype comes from an adult who was a healthcare worker with PCR-confirmed SARS-CoV-2 infection or an uninfected control (not recorded which). In DNA, the CDR3 is TGTGCCACCAGTGACCCGAGGACAGTCTCCTACAATGAGCAGTTCTTC. Translating gives CATSDPRTVSYNEQFF.